Listed here are 15 T cell receptor beta chains from one sample, sequenced in a study of blood T cells in healthy people across ages. Combining a sample-barcoded 5' primer with a J-beta primer mix, a second PCR ran for about 7 to 12 cycles. One entry per CDR3 protein results from TCRdb running MiXCR on the 5' RACE reads. The sample lists fewer than 2,000,000 distinct CDR3 sequences; around 35% were seen once. Material: blood. These receptors were collected from a woman aged 30 to 39 in good health.

The V call is TRBV28, the J call TRBJ1-5, with 8 bases identical to TRBD1. This CDR3 is built from 14 residues. CDR1 MDHEN and CDR2 SYDVKM come from the germline V gene. V was pared by 6 bases and J by 2 bases, with 3 bases of the junction left unmatched. CDR3 protein: CASRWTGRNQPQHF. In nucleotides, the CDR3 is TGTGCCAGCAGATGGACAGGGCGCAATCAGCCCCAGCATTTT.

The rearrangement joins TRBV5-1 to TRBJ2-1, with 8 bases identical to TRBD2. This CDR3 comprises 16 residues. Trimming at V came to 5 bases and at J to 1 base, leaving 8 bases not matched to a gene. Germline-derived CDR1 and CDR2 are SGHRS and YFSETQ. CDR3 sequence (DNA): TGCGCCAGCAGGCCGAACGGGGGGGCGTCCTACAATGAGCAGTTCTTC. Its protein product is CASRPNGGASYNEQFF.

This chain links TRBV28 with TRBJ2-1, with D perhaps assigned TRBD1 or TRBD2 (5 bases each). Germline CDR1 is MDHEN and CDR2 is SYDVKM. Trimming removed 3 bases at V and 8 bases at J, with 17 bases between. This CDR3 spans 15 amino acids. CDR3: CASSFLGERDHEQFF. Written as DNA, the CDR3 is TGTGCCAGCAGTTTTCTAGGGGAGAGGGATCATGAGCAGTTCTTC.

This clonotype turned up a few times. The chain joins TRBV10-2 to TRBJ1-1; TRBD1 might be the D (5 bases). This CDR3 contains 14 residues. The V end was cut by 3 bases, the J end by 12 bases, with 20 bases between. CDR1 WSHSY and CDR2 SAAADI come from the germline V gene. CDR3 nucleotides: TGCGCCAGCAGTGATGTCGGGGGTCTTGTTCTTACTTTCTTT. It encodes CASSDVGGLVLTFF.

CDR3 loop: CASSYRQNTGELFF. In DNA form, the CDR3 reads TGTGCCAGCAGTTACCGACAGAACACCGGGGAGCTGTTTTTT. The chain is built from TRBV6-6 and TRBJ2-2; D remains ambiguous. Trimming cost V 2 bases and J 1 base, with 5 bases left between them. CDR3 length: 14 amino acids. Germline CDR1 reads MNHNY; CDR2 reads SVGAGI (reference sequence).

This clonotype occurred a few times. The CDR3 DNA is TGTGCCAGCAGCTGGGGACGGTTCAATGAGCAGTTCTTC. This encodes CASSWGRFNEQFF. The chain carries TRBV7-2 and TRBJ2-1; D possibly uses TRBD1 or TRBD2 (5 bases each). The CDR3 has 13 amino acids. The V and J ends lost 4 bases and 6 bases respectively, with 10 bases between them. Germline assignment: CDR1 SGHTA and CDR2 FQGNSA.

This chain joins TRBV12-3 or TRBV12-4 and TRBJ2-1; weak D call: TRBD1 (6 bases). The CDR3 is 17 amino acids. V was cut by 7 bases and J by 2 bases, with 21 bases left in between. In DNA, the CDR3 is TGTGCCAGCATAGCCCCCCGCAGACAGGCGACCTACAATGAGCAGTTCTTC. As protein: CASIAPRRQATYNEQFF.

V usage is TRBV5-1 and J usage is TRBJ2-7, with D perhaps matching TRBD1 or TRBD2 (5 bases each). Germline CDR1 SGHRS, CDR2 YFSETQ. The CDR3 runs 13 residues. Trimming removed 7 bases from V and 7 bases from J, with 18 bases in between. The CDR3 spells CASDDGGGLEQYF. The CDR3 DNA is TGCGCCAGCGATGATGGGGGTGGCCTTGAGCAGTACTTC.

In its sample, this clonotype was seen a few times. V and J are TRBV4-1 and TRBJ2-3; 13 bases agree with TRBD2. CDR1 and CDR2 from the germline V gene are MGHRA and YSYEKL. The V segment lost 3 bases and the J segment 4 bases; nucleotides outside the gene matches: 10. This CDR3 contains 18 residues. The CDR3 loop is CASSQGTSGRALADTQYF. The CDR3 DNA reads as TGCGCCAGCAGCCAGGGAACTAGCGGGAGGGCCCTCGCAGATACGCAGTATTTT.

This clonotype has just a few counts. The V and J genes are TRBV9 and TRBJ2-1; D gene ambiguous. Trimming shortened V by 0 bases and J by 5 bases, and 9 bases separated the two germline ends. The germline gives CDR1 SGDLS, CDR2 YYNGEE. This CDR3 has 14 amino acids. CDR3 sequence (DNA): TGTGCCAGCAGCGTAGCGGGCCTCCACAATGAGCAGTTCTTC. Translated, it gives CASSVAGLHNEQFF.

V gene TRBV7-9 combines with J gene TRBJ2-5; D remains ambiguous. Trimming took 5 bases from V and 2 from J, leaving 12 bases between them. This CDR3 is built from 14 residues. Germline assignment: CDR1 SEHNR and CDR2 FQNEAQ (reference sequence). DNA of the CDR3: TGTGCCAGCAGCCCGAACGGAATTCAAGAGACCCAGTACTTC. It codes for CASSPNGIQETQYF.

This clonotype has only a few counts. The chain joins TRBV7-9 to TRBJ2-7; possible D gene TRBD2, 6 bases. CDR1 SEHNR and CDR2 FQNEAQ come from the germline V gene (reference sequence). V was cut by 5 bases and J by 8 bases, with 13 bases left in between. The CDR3 has 12 amino acids. DNA for the CDR3: TGTGCCAGCAGCACAACCGGGACTCAGCAGTACTTC. The encoded protein is CASSTTGTQQYF. Using reference TRBV7-9 and TRBJ2-7 for the parts outside the CDR3, the full variable domain is DTGVSQNPRHKITKRGQNVTFRCDPISEHNRLYWYRQTLGQGPEFLTYFQNEAQLEKSRLLSDRFSAERPKGSFSTLEIQRTEQGDSAMYLCASSTTGTQQYFGPGTRLTVT.

As for this clonotype: A junction end diverges from the germline sequence, so it may reflect a read error. The rearrangement uses TRBV20-1 and TRBJ1-2, with TRBD1 as a possible D gene (6 bases). CDR3 length: 13 amino acids. Germline lookup yields CDR1 DFQATT and CDR2 SNEGSKA (reference sequence). The chain's CDR3 is CGAPGDKSYGYTF. DNA for the CDR3: TGCGGTGCCCCTGGGGACAAGAGCTATGGCTACACCTTC.

The V gene is TRBV4-2, the J gene TRBJ2-1; D perhaps matches TRBD1 (5 bases). The CDR3 covers 16 residues. The V end lost 4 bases, the J end lost 2 bases, and 15 bases lay between the germline ends. Germline-derived CDR1 and CDR2 are LGHNA and YNFKEQ. CDR3 nucleotide sequence: TGTGCCAGCAGCCTAACCCGACAGTCTACCTACAATGAGCAGTTCTTC. Translation: CASSLTRQSTYNEQFF.

V and J are TRBV18 and TRBJ2-3; no clear D. The CDR3 is 13 amino acids. CDR1 KGHSH and CDR2 LQKENI come from the germline V gene. The V end lost 8 bases, the J end lost 5 bases, and 14 bases lay between the germline ends. As DNA, the CDR3 is TGTGCCAGCACCCTTCGTCCGGGAGATACGCAGTATTTT. Encoded protein: CASTLRPGDTQYF.